A single sample is the source of the 18 T cell receptor beta chains below, sequenced in a study of HIV-infected patients and healthy controls. In TCRdb, the 5' RACE reads were re-called with MiXCR into one record per CDR3 protein. The sample lists about 64,000 distinct CDR3 sequences; 19% were seen once. Sample: CD4+ T cells from blood. Source of these receptors: a human donor in good health.

The gene calls are TRBV30 and TRBJ1-2; the match to TRBD1 covers 7 bases. Germline values: CDR1 GTSNPN, CDR2 SVGIG (reference sequence). The CDR3 totals 13 residues. Trimming took 2 bases from V and 2 from J; bases not matched to a gene: 2. In DNA, the CDR3 is TGTGCCTGGAGTCGGGGACAGAACTATGGCTACACCTTC. This translates into CAWSRGQNYGYTF.

This chain connects TRBV12-3 or TRBV12-4 to TRBJ2-5; TRBD1 matches 7 bases. V gave up 5 bases and J gave up 4 bases; unmatched junction bases: 4. The CDR3 is made up of 13 amino acids. The CDR3 DNA is TGTGCCAGCAGTGATACAGGGGCAGAGACCCAGTACTTC. It yields the protein CASSDTGAETQYF.

This clonotype was recorded at least ten times. V usage is TRBV24-1 and J usage is TRBJ1-1, with 7 bases that match TRBD1. Looked up from germline, CDR1 is KGHDR and CDR2 is SFDVKD. After removal of 4 bases from V and 10 bases from J, the junction contained 11 bases not matched to a gene. The CDR3 totals 14 residues. CDR3 coding DNA: TGTGCCACCAGTGAGCCCGACAGGGTAGGGGGAGCTTTCTTT. Translation: CATSEPDRVGGAFF.

This clonotype has just a few counts. The CDR3 nucleotides are TGTGCCAGCAGCCAGGATCCCGCCGGGACGGTCCATGGCTACACCTTC. Translated, it gives CASSQDPAGTVHGYTF. J is TRBJ1-2 and V is TRBV3-1; D possibly corresponds to TRBD1 (5 bases). V lost 3 bases and J lost 6, with 20 bases in between. The CDR3 sequence is 16 residues long. Germline lookup yields CDR1 LGHDT and CDR2 YNNKEL (reference sequence).

This clonotype was picked up a small number of times. The V gene is TRBV19, the J gene TRBJ1-4; D not resolved. The CDR3 totals 15 residues. Per the germline V gene, CDR1 is LNHDA and CDR2 is SQIVND (reference sequence). The ends were cut back, 9 bases at V and 2 bases at J, with 16 bases in the middle. CDR3 DNA sequence: TGTGCCAGCAGACCCGAATTGGGGACTAATGAAAAACTGTTTTTT. Amino acids: CASRPELGTNEKLFF.

The chain links TRBV10-3 to TRBJ1-5; D unresolved. The CDR3 has 14 residues. Germline V gene data show CDR1 as ENHRY and CDR2 as SYGVKD. Trimming took 1 base from V and 4 from J, leaving 8 bases between them. The CDR3 region is CAISEYGRNQPQHF. For the CDR3, the DNA is TGTGCCATCAGTGAGTACGGCAGAAATCAGCCCCAGCATTTT.

The genes are TRBV10-2 and TRBJ2-6; 9 bases match TRBD1. From germline, CDR1 is WSHSY and CDR2 SAAADI. This CDR3 is 17 amino acids long. Trimming cost V 6 bases and J 0 bases; bases outside gene matches: 6. CDR3 nucleotide sequence: TGCGCCAGCAGCAGGACAGGGGCCTACTCTGGGGCCAACGTCCTGACTTTC. As protein: CASSRTGAYSGANVLTF.

This clonotype was detected a few times. The rearrangement links TRBV12-3 or TRBV12-4 to TRBJ2-5; TRBD1 aligns across 10 bases. The CDR3 covers 15 residues. With 6 bases clipped from V and 5 bases from J, the junction kept 9 bases outside the gene matches. CDR3 sequence: CASSPRQGARETQYF. The DNA of the CDR3 is TGTGCCAGCAGCCCTAGACAGGGGGCACGGGAGACCCAGTACTTC.

By frequency in the sample, this clonotype is medium-sized. The chain recombines TRBV11-3 with TRBJ2-5, with D uncertain. This CDR3 has 11 amino acids. V was clipped by 4 bases and J by 4 bases, with 4 bases between them. In germline, CDR1 is SGHNT, CDR2 YENEEA. The CDR3 sequence: CASSSGETQYF. DNA of the CDR3: TGTGCCAGCAGCTCCGGAGAGACCCAGTACTTC.

This clonotype has at least ten counts. V gene TRBV2 combines with J gene TRBJ2-1; D possibly corresponds to TRBD2 (6 bases). CDR3 length equals 13 residues. Germline CDR1 is SNHLY and CDR2 is FYNNEI. V was clipped by 6 bases and J by 5 bases, with 11 bases between them. The CDR3 nucleotides read TGTGCCAGCAGGATTAGCGGCGACAATGAGCAGTTCTTC. It translates to CASRISGDNEQFF.

The chain is built from TRBV25-1 and TRBJ2-3; a possible D gene is TRBD2 (6 bases). V dropped 6 bases and J dropped 2 bases, with 15 bases sitting between them. This CDR3 comprises 15 residues. CDR1 MGHDK and CDR2 SYGVNS come from the germline V gene. Here the CDR3 reads CASSGRGPNTDTQYF. CDR3 in DNA: TGTGCCAGCAGCGGGAGAGGCCCGAACACAGATACGCAGTATTTT.

This clonotype showed up many times. The CDR3 coding sequence is TGCGCCAGCAGCCCGACCGGGTCAGGGGCGAACACTGAAGCTTTCTTT. Encoded protein: CASSPTGSGANTEAFF. The rearrangement joins TRBV5-1 to TRBJ1-1; D might be TRBD1 (6 bases). The germline V and J ends were trimmed by 4 bases and 1 base, with 17 bases remaining between them. CDR1 and CDR2 from the germline V gene are SGHRS and YFSETQ. This CDR3 region has 16 residues.

This clonotype was observed at least ten times. This rearrangement joins TRBV5-1 to TRBJ2-1, with D maybe TRBD2 (5 bases). V was pared by 4 bases and J by 5 bases, with 13 bases between. The CDR3 covers 14 residues. Germline-derived CDR1 and CDR2 are SGHRS and YFSETQ. The CDR3 DNA reads as TGCGCCAGCAGCATCGGCGGGTCACACAATGAGCAGTTCTTC. Its protein is CASSIGGSHNEQFF.

The sample holds a few counts of this clonotype. The genes are TRBV30 and TRBJ1-6; 7 bases map to TRBD1. The germline V gene has CDR1 GTSNPN and CDR2 SVGIG (reference sequence). CDR3 length equals 15 residues. Trimming at V came to 1 base and at J to 8 bases, leaving 8 bases not matched to a gene. The CDR3 region has the DNA TGTGCCTGGAGTGGGAACAGGGGCCCGGATTCACCCCTCCACTTT. It codes for CAWSGNRGPDSPLHF. Combining the CDR3 with reference TRBV30 and TRBJ1-6 gives the whole variable domain SQTIHQWPATLVQPVGSPLSLECTVEGTSNPNLYWYRQAAGRGLQLLFYSVGIGQISSEVPQNLSASRPQDRQFILSSKKLLLSDSGFYLCAWSGNRGPDSPLHFGNGTRLTVT.

CDR3 protein: CAISPDRNEKLFF. CDR3 nucleotides: TGTGCCATCTCCCCGGACAGGAATGAAAAACTGTTTTTT. The V and J genes are TRBV10-3 and TRBJ1-4; 7 positions match TRBD1. V lost 8 bases, J lost 5 bases, and 5 bases stayed unmatched. This CDR3 is built from 13 residues. Germline V gives CDR1 ENHRY, CDR2 SYGVKD.

This chain links TRBV10-3 with TRBJ2-3, with a tentative D call TRBD2 (5 bases). The V gene's germline CDR1 is ENHRY and CDR2 SYGVKD. The CDR3 runs to 14 residues. V lost 3 bases and J 3 bases, leaving 10 bases between the germline ends. The CDR3 loop reads CAISERAETDTQYF. CDR3 coding DNA: TGTGCCATCAGTGAAAGAGCGGAGACAGATACGCAGTATTTT.

This chain connects TRBV11-2 to TRBJ1-4; TRBD1 matches 8 bases. V trimming: 4 bases; J trimming: 7 bases; junction bases outside the gene matches: 8. Germline CDR1 SGHAT, CDR2 FQNNGV. CDR3 length: 15 residues. CDR3 region: CASSSFRGRGEKLFF. The CDR3 nucleotides are TGTGCCAGCAGCTCGTTCAGGGGGCGAGGTGAAAAACTGTTTTTT. Full variable domain (missing parts from reference TRBV11-2 and TRBJ1-4): EAGVAQSPRYKIIEKRQSVAFWCNPISGHATLYWYQQILGQGPKLLIQFQNNGVVDDSQLPKDRFSAERLKGVDSTLKIQPAKLEDSAVYLCASSSFRGRGEKLFFGSGTQLSVL.

V gene TRBV3-1 combines with J gene TRBJ2-7, with 7 bases that match TRBD1. Trimming removed 4 bases from V and 5 bases from J; junction bases left unmatched: 17. Germline CDR1 and CDR2: LGHDT and YNNKEL (reference sequence). The CDR3 contains 17 residues. The CDR3 protein is CASSPGGARGRTNEQYF. The DNA of the CDR3 is TGTGCCAGCAGCCCAGGGGGAGCCCGGGGCCGAACCAACGAGCAGTACTTC.